This is a list of T cell receptor beta chains from one sample in a study of CXCR3-negative and CXCR3-positive naive CD8 T cells. TCRdb derives one entry per CDR3 protein from the 5' RACE reads, leaving out DNA. Seen in this sample are some 120,000 distinct CDR3 sequences; the ten most common clones hold roughly 0.6%. What was sequenced was naive CXCR3+ CD8+ T cells from blood. These receptors were taken from a human donor in good health. Some clones in this sample may be carry-over from other donors' samples. The CDR3 runs from the conserved cysteine through the conserved F or W.

j_gene	v_gene	CDR3aa
TRBJ2-1	TRBV7-6	CASSPRDLRYNEQFF
TRBJ1-1	TRBV5-1	CASSLLGYGDTEAFF
TRBJ2-3	TRBV7-3	CASSLVGDTQYF
TRBJ2-7	TRBV7-6	CASSSGTGGDEQYF
TRBJ1-2	TRBV12-3/TRBV12-4	CAAFWANYGYTF
TRBJ2-5	TRBV15	CATSRRDQETQYF
TRBJ2-7	TRBV7-2	CASSLSPAGGYEQYF
TRBJ2-1	TRBV13	CASSLGDREQFF
TRBJ2-7	TRBV11-3	CASSLDKREDSYEQYF
TRBJ2-7	TRBV4-1	CASSLEVGDRASYEQYF
TRBJ2-7	TRBV2	CASSMIYEQYF
TRBJ2-3	TRBV19	CASSNGVYSDTQYF
TRBJ2-7	TRBV28	CATSGTYEQYF
TRBJ1-1	TRBV29-1	CSVVSGENTEAFF
TRBJ1-5	TRBV12-3/TRBV12-4	CASKGEGYSNQPQHF
TRBJ1-2	TRBV21-1	CASSDTGCGYTF
TRBJ2-7	TRBV7-2	CASSLEASGPQYF
TRBJ1-3	TRBV13	CASSPPPGDLLSGNTIYF
TRBJ2-1	TRBV7-9	CASSHPRDRGSNEQFF
TRBJ2-5	TRBV10-3	CAISESDRAQETQYF
TRBJ2-7	TRBV12-3/TRBV12-4	CASSVWTSGSYEQYF
TRBJ2-1	TRBV7-3	CASSLIWEDEQFF
TRBJ1-1	TRBV4-1	CASSLPLGNTEAFF
TRBJ2-7	TRBV4-3	CASSQGATILSEQYF
TRBJ1-1	TRBV29-1	CSVADWNTEAFF
TRBJ1-1	TRBV28	CASSPLDRLTEAFF
TRBJ2-7	TRBV10-3	CAILGAGRALLNEQYF
TRBJ2-3	TRBV19	CASSEQYYSTDTQYF
TRBJ2-2	TRBV28	CASSPRYQRMVSSLRFPGELFF
TRBJ2-7	TRBV7-9	CASSLGGQGDYEQYF
TRBJ2-1	TRBV28	CASSWTPYNEQFF
TRBJ1-4	TRBV13	CASSLRDRGTNEKLFF
TRBJ1-2	TRBV6-2/TRBV6-3	CASSYSIEDDGYTF
TRBJ2-7	TRBV29-1	CSVFDSTAGEQYF
TRBJ2-1	TRBV5-1	CASSDRQGAGYNEQFF
TRBJ2-5	TRBV6-6	CASSWSSGQETQYF
TRBJ2-3	TRBV7-2	CASSSYGGAGTDTQYF
TRBJ2-5	TRBV23-1	CASSQSAQETQYF
TRBJ2-7	TRBV6-2/TRBV6-3	CASSEWDEQYF
TRBJ2-7	TRBV6-5	CASSITGAYEQYF
TRBJ2-3	TRBV2	CASRPPGTDTQYF
TRBJ2-7	TRBV13	CASSVGTGGEQYF
TRBJ2-5	TRBV29-1	CSVSGTSGPFQETQYF
TRBJ2-7	TRBV12-3/TRBV12-4	CASSFAQPYEQYF
TRBJ1-1	TRBV19	CASRYETLTGRNTEAFF
TRBJ2-1	TRBV27	CASSEAGTYNEQFF
TRBJ2-7	TRBV6-1	CASSPFHRSSYEQYF
TRBJ1-5	TRBV15	CATSRGADSNQPQHF
TRBJ2-1	TRBV5-1	CASSLASGVEQFF
TRBJ2-7	TRBV6-2/TRBV6-3	CASSYSLAIPSYEQYF
TRBJ2-1	TRBV29-1	CSVEESTGPYNEQFF
TRBJ2-5	TRBV3-1	CASSQDRTGDQETQYF
TRBJ2-1	TRBV12-3/TRBV12-4	CASSPYGTPIVQFF
TRBJ2-7	TRBV12-3/TRBV12-4	CASSLGGAGEQYF
TRBJ1-2	TRBV7-2	CASSLVGSPNGYTF
TRBJ2-1	TRBV12-3/TRBV12-4	CASSGPSMGYNEQFF
TRBJ1-2	TRBV19	CASRSPQGYTF
TRBJ2-5	TRBV11-2	CASSFGDRDTETQYF
TRBJ2-2	TRBV2	CASSRIFDSGVGELFF
TRBJ2-6	TRBV7-3	CASSLGGANVLTF